This is a list of T cell receptor beta chains from one sample in a study of cytomegalovirus exposure and HLA in healthy donors. This table comes from immunoSEQ multiplex PCR, and its TCRdb copy is limited to in-frame clones, with some not included. Among roughly 330,000 clones listed, approximately 90% were seen once. The sequencing sample was made of PBMCs. The receptors derive from a young woman in good health and CMV-seropositive. Each CDR3 is given with its conserved first and last residue. Each record gives: V gene, D gene, J gene, clone size, CDR3 DNA, CDR3 protein. A D gene is named only where the DNA matches it firmly. Clone size is given for some rows only: seen once, a few or many times, or a class if the clone is expanded.

TRBV5-8,-,TRBJ2-2,-,TGTGCCAGCAGCTTGTTAGGAAACACCGGGGAGCTGTTTTTT,CASSLLGNTGELFF
TRBV28,-,TRBJ2-2,-,TGTGCCAGCAGTCCCGGTCTAGACGGGGAGCTGTTTTTT,CASSPGLDGELFF
TRBV7-2,-,TRBJ2-1,-,TGTGCCAGCAGTCCAATTAGCGGCAGCTCCTACAATGAGCAGTTCTTC,CASSPISGSSYNEQFF
TRBV21-1,-,TRBJ1-2,-,TGTGCCAGCAGCAAAAGGGGGATGTCTAACTATGGCTACACCTTC,CASSKRGMSNYGYTF
TRBV4-1,-,TRBJ2-1,-,TGCGCCAGCATGGCGGGTGGGGGCCAAACGAGCTCCTACAATGAGCAGTTCTTC,CASMAGGGQTSSYNEQFF
TRBV30,TRBD1,TRBJ2-2,once,TGTGCCTGGAACAGGGGGTCCACCGGGGAGCTGTTTTTT,CAWNRGSTGELFF
TRBV4-3,-,TRBJ2-3,-,TGCGCCAGCAGCCAAGGGCACGGTTTGGATACGCAGTATTTT,CASSQGHGLDTQYF
TRBV2,-,TRBJ2-7,-,TGTGCCAGCAGTGCTTTGACAGACTTACTAAACGAGCAGTACTTC,CASSALTDLLNEQYF
TRBV2,TRBD2,TRBJ2-5,-,TGTGCCAGCAATAGACTAGCGGGGGGCCAGGGAGAGACCCAGTACTTC,CASNRLAGGQGETQYF
TRBV7-6,-,TRBJ1-2,once,TGTGCCAGCAGCCCGGCGTTAGGAACCTATGGCTACACCTTC,CASSPALGTYGYTF
TRBV7-3,TRBD2,TRBJ2-3,-,TGTGCCAGCAGCTTGGGTAGCGGGGGGGCCGCAGATACGCAGTATTTT,CASSLGSGGAADTQYF
TRBV27,TRBD1,TRBJ2-2,-,TGTGCCAGCAGTCACCGAACAGGGGCCGGGGAGCTGTTTTTT,CASSHRTGAGELFF
TRBV27,-,TRBJ2-7,-,TGTGCCAGCAGTGTGAGCGTTACCAAGGAGCAGTACTTC,CASSVSVTKEQYF
TRBV11-1,-,TRBJ2-1,-,TGTGCCAGCAGCCCAACCTTCAATGAGCAGTTCTTC,CASSPTFNEQFF
TRBV2,-,TRBJ2-5,-,TGTGCCAGCACCTCACTGGAGACCCAGTACTTC,CASTSLETQYF
TRBV25-1,-,TRBJ1-4,-,TGTGCCAGCAGTGAATGGAGGGACAATGAAAAACTGTTTTTT,CASSEWRDNEKLFF
TRBV4-3,-,TRBJ2-1,once,TGCGCCAGCAGCCAAGAGGGGCCAGCCTCTGGGAATGAGCAGTTCTTC,CASSQEGPASGNEQFF
TRBV27,-,TRBJ1-5,once,TGTGCCAGCAGTTTAAGCGTCAATCAGCCCCAGCATTTT,CASSLSVNQPQHF
TRBV28,-,TRBJ2-5,-,TGTGCCAGCAGTTTCACGGGCGCTCAAGAGACCCAGTACTTC,CASSFTGAQETQYF
TRBV4-3,-,TRBJ1-1,-,TGCGCCAGCAGCCGCGACGGGGGCACTGAAGCTTTCTTT,CASSRDGGTEAFF
TRBV5-6,-,TRBJ2-5,once,TGTGCCAGCAGCCGCCTAGGGGAACTGGAGACCCAGTACTTC,CASSRLGELETQYF
TRBV5-1,TRBD1,TRBJ1-1,-,TGCGCCAGCAGCAACCGGGACAGGGGGCGCGGAGCTTTCTTT,CASSNRDRGRGAFF
TRBV28,-,TRBJ1-2,-,TGTGCCAGCACGGGGGTCTATGGCTACACCTTC,CASTGVYGYTF
TRBV6-5,TRBD1,TRBJ2-6,-,TGTGCCAGCAGCGAAACAGGGGACCCGGCCAACGTCCTGACTTTC,CASSETGDPANVLTF
TRBV19,-,TRBJ1-4,-,TGTGCCAGTAGTCAAAGACACGGGACGCCTAGGGAAAAACTGTTTTTT,CASSQRHGTPREKLFF
TRBV6-5,-,TRBJ1-2,-,TGTGCCAGCAGTCCCTCTGGGGATGGCTACACCTTC,CASSPSGDGYTF
TRBV5-6,-,TRBJ1-1,-,TGTGCCAGCAGCTTGTTTCCAGGGCCGAACACTGAAGCTTTCTTT,CASSLFPGPNTEAFF
TRBV27,-,TRBJ2-7,once,TGTGCCAGCAGCCCCGGGACTTTGCCCTACGAGCAGTACTTC,CASSPGTLPYEQYF
TRBV28,TRBD2,TRBJ2-7,-,TGTGCCAGCAGTTACGACATAACTAGCGGCTCCTACGAGCAGTACTTC,CASSYDITSGSYEQYF
TRBV2,-,TRBJ2-2,-,TGTGCCAGCACCCTGGTGGGTTTGGCCGGGGAGCTGTTTTTT,CASTLVGLAGELFF
TRBV27,-,TRBJ2-4,-,TGTGCCAGCAGTATACAGGGAGCCAAAAACATTCAGTACTTC,CASSIQGAKNIQYF
TRBV30,TRBD2,TRBJ2-7,few,TGTGCCTGGAGTTCACTAGCGGGAGTCCGCTACGAGCAGTACTTC,CAWSSLAGVRYEQYF
TRBV28,-,TRBJ1-1,few,TGTGCCAGCAGTCCTCTACCGGGGGCTTTCTTT,CASSPLPGAFF
TRBV4-2,-,TRBJ2-7,-,TGTGCCAGCAGCCAAGACGATGACCTATTTAGCTCCTACGAGCAGTACTTC,CASSQDDDLFSSYEQYF
TRBV11-1,-,TRBJ1-2,-,TGTGCCAGCAGCTTGGGTCCTAACTATGGCTACACCTTC,CASSLGPNYGYTF
TRBV30,TRBD1,TRBJ1-6,many,TGTGCCTGGAGAGACAGGGTGGATTCACCCCTCCACTTT,CAWRDRVDSPLHF
TRBV6-1,-,TRBJ1-4,-,TGTGCCAGCATTAGGAGTGCAACTAATGAAAAACTGTTTTTT,CASIRSATNEKLFF
TRBV29-1,TRBD2,TRBJ2-5,-,TGCAGCGTTAGAGCGGGGGCCGAGACCCAGTACTTC,CSVRAGAETQYF
TRBV19,TRBD1,TRBJ2-7,-,TGTGCCAGCGCGGACAGGGGGCATCGGTCCTACGAGCAGTACTTC,CASADRGHRSYEQYF
TRBV27,TRBD2,TRBJ2-1,-,TGTGCCAGCAGTTTATCGGCTAGCGGGGGGGACAATGAGCAGTTCTTC,CASSLSASGGDNEQFF
TRBV13,-,TRBJ2-1,few,TGTGCCAGCAGCCCAACGCTGGAACGCCCCTACAATGAGCAGTTCTTC,CASSPTLERPYNEQFF